These 9 T cell receptor beta chains came from one sample sequenced in a study of neoadjuvant anti-PD-1 for oral cavity cancer (TCRdb year 2021). The library was obtained by the immunoSEQ multiplex PCR assay. TCRdb re-hosts the immuneACCESS table, in-frame sequences only. Its copies lack some clones; in the studies checked, an unresolved V gene accounts for under half of them, and the cause for the rest is not known. This sample gives 13,000 or so clones in total; 71% of them show up just once. Roughly 2.5% of the sample is taken by the ten largest. Reading the label with the study, this specimen's time point is: after neoadjuvant nivolumab, at surgical resection. Sequenced material: PBMCs, taken after nivolumab (anti-PD-1) treatment. These receptors were collected from a person between 40 and 85 years old with oral cavity squamous cell carcinoma.

The genes are TRBV27 and TRBJ2-2; TRBD2 agrees at 9 bases. CDR1 is MNHEY, CDR2 SMNVEV, per germline (reference sequence). The CDR3 length is 17 residues. The J segment lost 1 base and the V segment lost 7 bases, leaving 10 bases of the junction unmatched. The CDR3 loop is CASTHLGLARNTGELFF. For the CDR3, the DNA is TGTGCCAGCACCCATCTCGGACTAGCGCGGAACACCGGGGAGCTGTTTTTT.

The chain couples TRBV15 to TRBJ1-5; D unclear. Trimming pared 0 bases from V and 0 bases from J, leaving 15 bases between. This CDR3 contains 18 residues. Germline lookup yields CDR1 LNHNV and CDR2 YYDKDF (reference sequence). The DNA for the CDR3 is TGTGCCACCAGCAGAGATATCTACGCCAGCTATAGCAATCAGCCCCAGCATTTT. Translation gives CATSRDIYASYSNQPQHF.

The chain links TRBV7-2 to TRBJ2-1; no definite D call. Trimming cost V 11 bases and J 0 bases, with 29 bases left between them. The CDR3 contains 19 residues. Germline V gene lookup returns CDR1 SGHTA and CDR2 FQGNSA. CDR3 coding DNA: TGTGCCTCTCGTGGCTCCGGCAGTGGATGGCTCAACTCCTACAATGAGCAGTTCTTC. Translated, it gives CASRGSGSGWLNSYNEQFF.

CDR3 residues: CAWSVLSPYGYTF. CDR3 sequence (DNA): TGTGCCTGGAGTGTACTGAGCCCCTATGGCTACACCTTC. The V gene is TRBV30, the J gene TRBJ1-2, with D unclear. There are 13 residues in the CDR3. V lost 0 bases to trimming and J lost 4 bases, with 9 bases between them. Germline-derived CDR1 and CDR2 are GTSNPN and SVGIG (reference sequence). Full variable domain (remainder filled in from reference TRBV30 and TRBJ1-2): SQTIHQWPATLVQPVGSPLSLECTVEGTSNPNLYWYRQAAGRGLQLLFYSVGIGQISSEVPQNLSASRPQDRQFILSSKKLLLSDSGFYLCAWSVLSPYGYTFGSGTRLTVV.

V is TRBV5-4 and J is TRBJ2-5; perhaps TRBD2 as D (6 bases). Trimming cost V 2 bases and J 4 bases, with 15 bases left between them. CDR1 and CDR2 from the germline V gene are SGHNT and YYREEE (reference sequence). The CDR3 totals 15 residues. The DNA for the CDR3 is TGTGCCAGCAGCTTTTGGGGGGACCCCAGAGAGACCCAGTACTTC. It specifies CASSFWGDPRETQYF.

This clone was found a few times. This sequence joins TRBV27 and TRBJ1-1; the D is unclear. The CDR3 has 15 amino acids. CDR1 MNHEY and CDR2 SMNVEV come from the germline V gene (reference sequence). V gave up 4 bases and J gave up 1 base, with 13 bases separating them. The CDR3 is CASSSPFRKNTEAFF. CDR3 coding DNA: TGTGCCAGCAGTTCCCCTTTTCGGAAGAACACTGAAGCTTTCTTT.

There are a few counts of this clone. The rearrangement uses TRBV7-9 and TRBJ2-7; D is perhaps TRBD1 (5 bases). Germline assignment: CDR1 SEHNR and CDR2 FQNEAQ (reference sequence). The ends were cut back, 7 bases at V and 0 bases at J, with 10 bases in the middle. The CDR3 sequence is 13 residues long. The CDR3 DNA is TGTGCCAGCACTGATGACAGCTCCTACGAGCAGTACTTC. Translation: CASTDDSSYEQYF.

The chain employs TRBV11-3 and TRBJ1-1; the D gene is possibly TRBD1 (5 bases). CDR1 is SGHNT and CDR2 is YENEEA in the germline V gene. V lost 3 bases and J 0 bases, leaving 8 bases between the germline ends. This CDR3 contains 14 residues. CDR3 nucleotides: TGTGCCAGCAGCTTGGGGACGGTGAACACTGAAGCTTTCTTT. This translates into CASSLGTVNTEAFF.

The chain couples TRBV20-1 to TRBJ2-5; a weak D match, TRBD2 (7 bases). Trimming removed 5 bases from V and 9 bases from J, with 13 bases in between. The CDR3 totals 11 residues. Germline CDR1 is DFQATT and CDR2 is SNEGSKA (reference sequence). CDR3 nucleotide sequence: TGCAGTGCTCCGCAGGGGAGGGCCCAGTACTTC. This encodes CSAPQGRAQYF.